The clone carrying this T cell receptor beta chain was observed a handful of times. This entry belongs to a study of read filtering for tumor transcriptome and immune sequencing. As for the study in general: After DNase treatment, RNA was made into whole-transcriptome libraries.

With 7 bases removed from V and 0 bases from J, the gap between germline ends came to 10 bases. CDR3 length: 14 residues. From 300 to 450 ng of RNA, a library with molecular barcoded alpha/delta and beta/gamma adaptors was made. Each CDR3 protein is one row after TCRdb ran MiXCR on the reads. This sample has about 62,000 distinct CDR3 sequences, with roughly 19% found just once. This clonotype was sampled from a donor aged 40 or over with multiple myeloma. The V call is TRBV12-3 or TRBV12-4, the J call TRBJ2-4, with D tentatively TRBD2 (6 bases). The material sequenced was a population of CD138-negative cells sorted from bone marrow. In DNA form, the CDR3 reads TGTGCCAGCACCTCGGGAGTAGCCAAAAACATTCAGTACTTC. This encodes CASTSGVAKNIQYF.